This is a list of T cell receptor beta chains from one sample in a study of blood T cell repertoires in COVID-19. The assay was immunoSEQ multiplex PCR, and TCRdb's table has in-frame clones only and misses some. The sample lists roughly 33,000 clones; around 84% were seen once. The sequencing input was peripheral blood. The receptors were gathered from a human donor with acute or convalescent COVID-19. The donor label of this sample is uncertain. CDR3s include the opening cysteine and the closing phenylalanine or tryptophan. The D gene is left open where the match is weak. Expanded clones get a size class; other rows say once, few or many, or leave the size out.

V: TRBV7-9
size: -
D: TRBD2
J: TRBJ2-7
CDR3: CASSPGLAGLEQYF
DNA: TGTGCCAGCAGCCCGGGACTAGCGGGGCTCGAGCAGTACTTC

V: TRBV7-3
size: -
D: -
J: TRBJ1-1
CDR3: CASSQTGTEAFF
DNA: TGTGCCAGCAGCCAAACAGGGACTGAAGCTTTCTTT

V: TRBV4-1
size: -
D: TRBD2
J: TRBJ2-3
CDR3: CASKAALAVSTDTQYF
DNA: TGCGCCAGCAAAGCGGCGCTAGCGGTTAGCACAGATACGCAGTATTTT

V: TRBV11-3
size: few
D: TRBD2
J: TRBJ2-1
CDR3: CASSPSGTYNEQFF
DNA: TGTGCCAGCAGCCCTAGCGGAACTTACAATGAGCAGTTCTTC

V: TRBV4-3
size: -
D: TRBD1
J: TRBJ2-7
CDR3: CASSQASDWGTDTYEQYF
DNA: TGCGCCAGCAGCCAAGCCTCCGATTGGGGGACAGATACCTACGAGCAGTACTTC

V: TRBV4-2
size: -
D: TRBD2
J: TRBJ2-3
CDR3: CASSRGAGLAGVDTQYF
DNA: TGTGCCAGCAGCCGAGGGGCAGGACTAGCGGGCGTAGATACGCAGTATTTT

V: TRBV19
size: -
D: -
J: TRBJ1-1
CDR3: CASSQGRWAEAFF
DNA: TGTGCCAGCTCTCAGGGGCGGTGGGCTGAAGCTTTCTTT

V: TRBV6-1
size: -
D: TRBD1
J: TRBJ1-5
CDR3: CASSGPPGQLNQPQHF
DNA: TGTGCCAGCAGTGGGCCTCCGGGACAGCTAAATCAGCCCCAGCATTTT

V: TRBV30
size: -
D: -
J: TRBJ2-1
CDR3: CAWSSLRFGNEQFF
DNA: TGTGCCTGGAGTAGTTTAAGATTCGGCAATGAGCAGTTCTTC

V: TRBV14
size: -
D: -
J: TRBJ1-4
CDR3: CASSQDTGWIEKLFF
DNA: TGTGCCAGCAGCCAAGATACAGGGTGGATTGAAAAACTGTTTTTT

V: TRBV3-1/TRBV3-2
size: -
D: TRBD1
J: TRBJ2-3
CDR3: CASSLTGDGVPGQYF
DNA: TGTGCCAGCAGCCTCACAGGGGACGGGGTCCCTGGGCAGTATTTT

V: TRBV7-9
size: -
D: -
J: TRBJ1-2
CDR3: CASSRGDNYGYTF
DNA: TGTGCCAGCAGCCGGGGGGACAACTATGGCTACACCTTC

V: TRBV3-1/TRBV3-2
size: once
D: -
J: TRBJ2-1
CDR3: CASSQRDEQFF
DNA: TGTGCCAGCAGCCAACGGGATGAGCAGTTCTTC

V: TRBV2
size: -
D: -
J: TRBJ1-2
CDR3: CASSGQDYGYTF
DNA: TGTGCCAGCAGTGGGCAGGACTATGGCTACACCTTC

V: TRBV12-3/TRBV12-4
size: -
D: -
J: TRBJ1-1
CDR3: CASSLRRTEAFF
DNA: TGTGCCAGCAGTTTAAGGAGAACTGAAGCTTTCTTT

V: TRBV7-9
size: -
D: TRBD1
J: TRBJ2-4
CDR3: CASSLVQGVTKNIQYF
DNA: TGTGCCAGCAGCTTAGTACAGGGGGTTACCAAAAACATTCAGTACTTC

V: TRBV21-1
size: few
D: -
J: TRBJ2-1
CDR3: CASSKSGRDEQFF
DNA: TGTGCCAGCAGCAAAAGTGGGAGGGATGAGCAGTTCTTC

V: TRBV27
size: -
D: -
J: TRBJ2-7
CDR3: CASSGYRASYEQYF
DNA: TGTGCCAGCAGTGGGTACAGGGCTTCCTACGAGCAGTACTTC

V: TRBV4-2
size: -
D: TRBD1
J: TRBJ1-2
CDR3: CASSQEGRGPNGYTF
DNA: TGTGCCAGCAGCCAAGAGGGCAGGGGGCCGAATGGCTACACCTTC